What follows are 17 T cell receptor beta chains derived from one specimen sequenced in a study of T cell repertoires in aging, cancer and after chemotherapy. Amplification of TCR beta used genomic DNA extracted from peripheral blood. Rearranged V-D-J TRB sequences were amplified with a mixed TRB-A/B primer pool. TCRdb re-derived calls from the multiplex PCR reads in MiXCR, one entry per CDR3 protein. The table shows approximately 9,000 distinct CDR3 sequences, with around 25% occurring only once. The specimen sequenced was blood. The receptors were gathered from a human donor with a blood cancer.

Points on this clonotype: This may be a read error: a much more frequent sequence differs by one nucleotide. The V and J genes are TRBV18 and TRBJ1-2; perhaps TRBD1 as D (5 bases). The germline CDR1 and CDR2 sequences are KGHSH and LQKENI. The CDR3 runs 14 residues. CDR3 amino acids: CAGSPPGRDYGYTF. The CDR3, as DNA: TGTGCCGGCTCACCACCAGGGCGGGACTATGGCTACACCTTC.

There are many counts of this clonotype. The rearrangement uses TRBV7-6 and TRBJ2-7; 14 bases line up with TRBD2. The germline CDR1 and CDR2 sequences are SGHVS and FNYEAQ. V trimming: 5 bases; J trimming: 5 bases; junction bases outside the gene matches: 14. The CDR3 covers 18 residues. This CDR3 reads CASSPTMGLAGVGDEQYF. In nucleotides, the CDR3 is TGTGCCAGCAGCCCGACCATGGGACTAGCGGGAGTTGGCGACGAGCAGTACTTC. The variable domain in full, with the rest retrieved from reference TRBV7-6 and TRBJ2-7, is GAGVSQSPRYKVTKRGQDVALRCDPISGHVSLYWYRQALGQGPEFLTYFNYEAQQDKSGLPNDRFSAERPEGSISTLTIQRTEQRDSAMYRCASSPTMGLAGVGDEQYFGPGTRLTVT.

To note about this clonotype: This may be a read error: a much more frequent sequence differs by one nucleotide. Since the CDR3 does not end with the conserved phenylalanine or tryptophan, this likely comes from a read error. V usage is TRBV30 and J usage is TRBJ2-7; 8 nucleotides line up with TRBD2. J was trimmed by 7 bases and V by 3 bases; bases with no gene match: 5. The CDR3 length is 12 residues. Germline CDR1 reads GTSNPN; CDR2 reads SVGIG (reference sequence). The CDR3, as DNA: TGTGCCTGGAGCCCCGGGGGGGATGAGCAGTACTCC. Translating gives CAWSPGGDEQYS.

By proportion, this clonotype is medium-sized. The chain uses TRBV7-6 and TRBJ2-1; 8 nucleotides line up with TRBD2. Trimming took 3 bases from V and 6 from J; bases not matched to a gene: 10. This CDR3 is built from 16 residues. CDR1 SGHVS and CDR2 FNYEAQ come from the germline V gene. The CDR3 DNA reads as TGTGCCAGCAGCTTCCTGGGGGCGGGGGGCCCCAATGAGCAGTTCTTC. Translating gives CASSFLGAGGPNEQFF.

This chain uses TRBV27 with TRBJ2-4; 9 bases agree with TRBD2. Germline V gene lookup returns CDR1 MNHEY and CDR2 SMNVEV (reference sequence). The ends lost 5 bases at V and 3 bases at J; junction bases unmatched: 8. The CDR3 runs to 16 residues. The CDR3 DNA follows: TGTGCCAGCAGTCCATTTAGCGGGAGATTCAAAAACATTCAGTACTTC. This encodes CASSPFSGRFKNIQYF.

The gene calls are TRBV24-1 and TRBJ2-1; the match to TRBD1 covers 8 bases. V trimming: 3 bases; J trimming: 6 bases; junction bases outside the gene matches: 9. This CDR3 is built from 16 residues. Germline V gene sequence: CDR1 KGHDR, CDR2 SFDVKD. The CDR3 spells CATSDVEQGVGNEQFF. The CDR3 bases are TGTGCCACCAGTGATGTGGAACAGGGGGTGGGCAATGAGCAGTTCTTC.

This clonotype turned up a few times. The rearrangement links TRBV14 to TRBJ2-2; D might be TRBD1 (6 bases). The ends were cut back, 1 base at V and 0 bases at J, with 9 bases in the middle. Per the germline V gene, CDR1 is SGHDN and CDR2 is FVKESK. The CDR3 runs to 16 residues. The CDR3 protein is CASSQVRGSNTGELFF. CDR3 DNA sequence: TGTGCCAGCAGCCAAGTGAGGGGGTCGAACACCGGGGAGCTGTTTTTT.

Relative to its sample, this clonotype is medium-sized. The DNA for the CDR3 is TGTGCCTGGAATTCCAGGACTAGCGGGAGGGCCGCTGGGGAGCAGTACTTC. As protein: CAWNSRTSGRAAGEQYF. The chain couples TRBV30 to TRBJ2-7; 15 bases agree with TRBD2. The CDR3 is made up of 17 amino acids. V was pared by 4 bases and J by 7 bases, with 14 bases of the junction left unmatched. Germline CDR1 reads GTSNPN; CDR2 reads SVGIG (reference sequence).

This clonotype came up many times. The rearrangement uses TRBV12-3 or TRBV12-4 and TRBJ2-1; 12 nucleotides match TRBD2. The V and J ends lost 6 bases and 0 bases, in that order; junction bases with no gene match: 3. The CDR3 totals 16 residues. In DNA, the CDR3 is TGTGCCAGCAGCCCGACTAGCGGGAGCTCCTACAATGAGCAGTTCTTC. It codes for CASSPTSGSSYNEQFF.

In this sample, this clonotype is medium-sized. The chain carries TRBV19 and TRBJ1-4, with D possibly being TRBD1 (5 bases). The germline gives CDR1 LNHDA, CDR2 SQIVND (reference sequence). The V gene lost 6 bases and the J gene lost 8 bases, with 16 bases spanning the gap. This CDR3 has 14 residues. This CDR3 reads CASRLTAGSEKLFF. In DNA, the CDR3 is TGTGCCAGTAGGTTGACGGCAGGGAGCGAAAAACTGTTTTTT.

This clonotype is classed as medium-sized. The V and J genes are TRBV5-6 and TRBJ1-6; no definite D call. Trimming shortened V by 0 bases and J by 2 bases, and 12 bases separated the two germline ends. Per germline, CDR1 SGHDT and CDR2 YYEEEE. This CDR3 is 17 amino acids long. This CDR3 reads CASSLAEGATYNSPLHF. The CDR3 DNA reads TGTGCCAGCAGCTTGGCCGAGGGAGCGACCTATAATTCACCCCTCCACTTT.

Sample share makes this clonotype medium-sized. V is TRBV29-1 and J is TRBJ1-1; 8 bases align to TRBD1. The CDR3 spans 14 residues. J was trimmed by 5 bases and V by 5 bases; bases with no gene match: 10. CDR1 SQVTM and CDR2 ANQGSEA come from the germline V gene. The CDR3 protein is CSVRQGASLTEAFF. The CDR3 nucleotides are TGCAGCGTTAGGCAGGGGGCCAGCTTGACTGAAGCTTTCTTT.

This clonotype was counted at least ten times. The chain couples TRBV27 to TRBJ2-4; D is unresolved. CDR3 length: 16 residues. CDR1 is MNHEY and CDR2 is SMNVEV in the germline V gene (reference sequence). Deletions cut 2 bases from V and 0 bases from J, with 11 bases between. The CDR3, as DNA: TGTGCCAGCAGTTTAAGGGTACTACTAGCCAAAAACATTCAGTACTTC. Translation: CASSLRVLLAKNIQYF.

The chain joins TRBV20-1 to TRBJ1-6, with TRBD1 as a possible D gene (6 bases). Trimming cost V 2 bases and J 15 bases, with 23 bases left between them. The CDR3 covers 15 residues. Germline values: CDR1 DFQATT, CDR2 SNEGSKA (reference sequence). In nucleotides, the CDR3 is TGCAGTGCTAGAATGCAGGGGATAGGGGATTCAGGCCTCCACTTT. It encodes CSARMQGIGDSGLHF.

By its share, this clonotype is medium-sized. The chain carries TRBV6-5 and TRBJ1-4, with TRBD1 as a possible D gene (5 bases). Germline CDR1 and CDR2: MNHEY and SVGAGI. There are 17 residues in the CDR3. Trimming removed 0 bases from V and 0 bases from J, with 11 bases in between. CDR3 bases: TGTGCCAGCAGTTACTCGATGAGGGGAGCAACTAATGAAAAACTGTTTTTT. It translates to CASSYSMRGATNEKLFF.

There are many counts of this clonotype. The CDR3 reads CARRPGVEAFF. The DNA for the CDR3 is TGTGCCAGAAGACCGGGCGTTGAAGCTTTCTTT. The chain joins TRBV27 to TRBJ1-1; the D is unclear. The CDR3 is 11 residues long. CDR1 is MNHEY and CDR2 is SMNVEV in the germline V gene (reference sequence). Deletions cut 9 bases from V and 7 bases from J, with 12 bases between.

Many counts were recorded for this clonotype. CDR3 nucleotide sequence: TGTGCCAGCAGAAGGTCACTGGGGGAAGAGGACAATGAGCAGTTCTTC. Translating gives CASRRSLGEEDNEQFF. This chain connects TRBV6-2 or TRBV6-3 to TRBJ2-1; D is tentatively TRBD1 or TRBD2 (5 bases each). V shed 6 bases and J shed 5 bases, with 20 bases lying between them. Germline CDR1 and CDR2: MNHEY and SVGEGT. The CDR3 runs to 16 residues.